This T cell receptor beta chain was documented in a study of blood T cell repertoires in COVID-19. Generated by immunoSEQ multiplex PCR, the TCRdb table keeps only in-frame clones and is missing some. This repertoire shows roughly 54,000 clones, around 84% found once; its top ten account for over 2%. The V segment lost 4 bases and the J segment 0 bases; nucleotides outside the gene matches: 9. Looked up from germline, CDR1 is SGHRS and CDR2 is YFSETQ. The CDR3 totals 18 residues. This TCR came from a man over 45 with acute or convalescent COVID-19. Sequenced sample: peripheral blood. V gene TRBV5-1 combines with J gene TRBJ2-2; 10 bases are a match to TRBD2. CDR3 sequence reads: CASSPKAGGPPNTGELFF. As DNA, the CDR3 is TGCGCCAGCAGCCCAAAAGCGGGAGGGCCCCCGAACACCGGGGAGCTGTTTTTT.